Following are 9 T cell receptor beta chains from one sample sequenced in a study of T cell responses to AZD1222 COVID-19 vaccine. Profiled with immunoSEQ multiplex PCR; TCRdb holds only in-frame clones, not every one. The data show around 110,000 clones, less than 90% seen once. The specimen comprised peripheral blood, sampled on day 0 of AZD1222 vaccination. The receptors were gathered from an adult in good health.

The rearrangement links TRBV18 to TRBJ2-1; tentatively, D is TRBD1 (5 bases). This CDR3 is 16 amino acids long. V gave up 1 base and J gave up 9 bases, with 19 bases separating them. Germline V gene sequence: CDR1 KGHSH, CDR2 LQKENI. The CDR3 DNA reads as TGTGCCAGCTCACCACGTCCCCCGACAGAGAGGAGTGAGCAGTTCTTC. This gives the protein CASSPRPPTERSEQFF.

The chain uses TRBV6-5 and TRBJ2-7; perhaps TRBD2 as D (6 bases). CDR3 size: 15 residues. Trimming took off 4 bases at V and 0 bases at J, with 13 bases between the two ends. Germline V gene data show CDR1 as MNHEY and CDR2 as SVGAGI. CDR3 loop: CASSSSTGSSYEQYF. DNA for the CDR3: TGTGCCAGCAGTTCCTCTACCGGGAGCTCCTACGAGCAGTACTTC.

V usage is TRBV28 and J usage is TRBJ1-2; 11 nucleotides match TRBD1. The V segment lost 7 bases and the J segment 7 bases; nucleotides outside the gene matches: 8. The CDR3 has 14 residues. Germline V gives CDR1 MDHEN, CDR2 SYDVKM. CDR3 coding DNA: TGTGCCAGCAAAAGATGGACAGGGGGCTTTGGCTACACCTTC. Translated, it gives CASKRWTGGFGYTF.

V and J are TRBV18 and TRBJ1-1; a possible D gene is TRBD1 (6 bases). The germline V and J ends were trimmed by 6 bases and 7 bases, with 9 bases remaining between them. The CDR3 has 11 residues. Germline-derived CDR1 and CDR2 are KGHSH and LQKENI. The CDR3 protein is CASSRGVEAFF. CDR3 nucleotides: TGTGCCAGCTCCAGGGGAGTTGAAGCTTTCTTT.

The genes are TRBV18 and TRBJ1-3; TRBD1 aligns across 7 bases. CDR1 and CDR2 (germline): KGHSH, LQKENI. CDR3 size: 20 residues. The junction had 21 bases not matched to a gene; V was cut back by 6 bases and J by 1 base. The CDR3 reads CASSHLPVETGPNSGNTIYF. For the CDR3, the DNA is TGTGCCAGCTCGCACCTCCCGGTTGAGACAGGGCCCAATTCTGGAAACACCATATATTTT.

This chain uses TRBV19 with TRBJ2-1; 10 positions match TRBD2. The CDR3 sequence is 15 residues long. Germline V gives CDR1 LNHDA, CDR2 SQIVND (reference sequence). V shed 5 bases, J shed 7 bases, and the junction held 8 bases outside the gene matches. The CDR3 sequence is CASSPSSGGLNEQFF. The CDR3 DNA follows: TGTGCCAGTAGTCCTTCTAGCGGGGGTTTGAATGAGCAGTTCTTC.

The chain employs TRBV7-9 and TRBJ1-1; TRBD1 might be the D (6 bases). Trimming took off 5 bases at V and 6 bases at J, with 13 bases between the two ends. Per the germline V gene, CDR1 is SEHNR and CDR2 is FQNEAQ (reference sequence). The CDR3 is 13 amino acids. As DNA, the CDR3 is TGTGCCAGCAGCCTGGGAGGGGGAGCTGAAGCTTTCTTT. This encodes CASSLGGGAEAFF.

The chain employs TRBV18 and TRBJ2-7; 7 nucleotides line up with TRBD1. Trimming cost V 5 bases and J 3 bases; bases outside gene matches: 7. The CDR3 is 14 amino acids. CDR1 is KGHSH, CDR2 LQKENI, per germline. Here the CDR3 reads CASSGPGQNYEQYF. In DNA, the CDR3 is TGTGCCAGCTCAGGTCCGGGACAGAACTACGAGCAGTACTTC.

CDR3 DNA: TGCGCCAGCAGCCATCTTGATAACTCCTATGGCTACACCTTC. Translated: CASSHLDNSYGYTF. The rearrangement uses TRBV5-1 and TRBJ1-2; D unresolved. This CDR3 comprises 14 residues. The germline CDR1 and CDR2 sequences are SGHRS and YFSETQ. Trimming took off 4 bases at V and 4 bases at J, with 14 bases between the two ends.